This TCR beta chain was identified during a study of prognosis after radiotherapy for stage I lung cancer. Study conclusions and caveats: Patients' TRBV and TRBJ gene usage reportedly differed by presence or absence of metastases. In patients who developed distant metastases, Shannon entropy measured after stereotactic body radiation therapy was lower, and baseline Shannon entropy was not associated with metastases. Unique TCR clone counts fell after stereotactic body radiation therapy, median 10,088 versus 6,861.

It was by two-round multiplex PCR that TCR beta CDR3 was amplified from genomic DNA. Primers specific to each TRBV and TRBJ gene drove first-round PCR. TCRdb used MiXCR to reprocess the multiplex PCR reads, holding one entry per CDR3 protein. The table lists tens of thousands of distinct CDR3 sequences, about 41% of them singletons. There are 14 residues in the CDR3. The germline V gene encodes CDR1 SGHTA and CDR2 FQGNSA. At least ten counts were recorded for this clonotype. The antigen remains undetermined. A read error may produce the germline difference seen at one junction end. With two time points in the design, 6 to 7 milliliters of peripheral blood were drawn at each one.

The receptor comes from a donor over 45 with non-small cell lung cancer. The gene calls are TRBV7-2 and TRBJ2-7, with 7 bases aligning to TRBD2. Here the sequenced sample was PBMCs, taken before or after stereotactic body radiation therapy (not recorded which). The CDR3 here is CASSLAGTNYEQYF. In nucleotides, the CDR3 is TGTGCCAGCAGCCTAGCCGGGACTAACTACGAGCAGTACTTC.